Sequencing of this TCR beta chain was carried out in a study of vaccination and CD4 T cells after COVID-19. Overall study context: The study drew post-COVID samples a median roughly 110 days after diagnosis (range 35 to 161). Post-vaccination specimens were collected at a median of approximately 66 days following dose two (range 14 to 241). Stimuli were overlapping spike peptide pools of SARS-CoV-2 and three common cold coronaviruses (HCoV-NL63, HCoV-OC43, HCoV-229E).

Researchers used the Oncomine TCR Beta short-read assay to sequence DNA from cultured CD4+ T cells. Genomic DNA extraction was carried out from cultured CD4+ T cells. TCRdb fed the PCR reads into MiXCR, producing one record per CDR3 protein. The table records about 570 distinct CDR3 sequences, 15% of them present only once. The sample's treatment: approximately nine-day PBMC culture with coronavirus spike peptide pools or control peptides (ViraFEST assay). Those CD4+ T cells from the unexposed donor predate the COVID-19 pandemic (2011-2018). There are 13 residues in the CDR3. Germline V gene lookup returns CDR1 SQVTM and CDR2 ANQGSEA. Trimming shortened V by 4 bases and J by 7 bases, and 14 bases separated the two germline ends. This clonotype is categorized as medium-sized. What it binds is unknown.

This sequence originates from a human donor in good health. The chain employs TRBV29-1 and TRBJ1-5; no reliable D call. Specimen: CD4+ T cells from blood, cultured in vitro. The CDR3 protein is CSVVMGRGQPQHF. The CDR3, as DNA: TGCAGCGTTGTGATGGGAAGAGGGCAGCCCCAGCATTTT.